This T cell receptor beta chain was identified during a study of radiotherapy plus CTLA-4 blockade in lung cancer. About the research overall: For around 18% of patients, objective responses occurred, and around 31% had disease control. Study-wide findings and caveats: In blood, after radiotherapy plus ipilimumab, tumor-derived TCR clones expanded.

For this clone: Its antigen is not identified.

Measured with immunoSEQ multiplex PCR; TCRdb has only the in-frame clones, and not every one. The table lists some 110,000 clones, 81% of them singletons. V dropped 6 bases and J dropped 0 bases, with 9 bases sitting between them. From germline, CDR1 is MNHEY and CDR2 SVGAGI. This CDR3 has 15 residues. Chemo-refractory metastatic non-small-cell lung cancer patients received focal radiation with ipilimumab CTLA-4 blockade. The V call is TRBV6-5, the J call TRBJ1-6, with D unclear. The material was peripheral blood, obtained from a patient treated with radiotherapy plus ipilimumab. The clonotype was recovered from a human donor with non-small cell lung cancer that progressed on radiotherapy plus ipilimumab. Some clones in this sample may be carry-over from other donors' samples. In DNA form, the CDR3 reads TGTGCCAGCAGGGGTCCTAACTCCTATAATTCACCCCTCCACTTT. Encoded protein: CASRGPNSYNSPLHF.